The source of this TCR beta chain is a study of blood T cell repertoires in COVID-19. In the authors' methods: Using reference gene primer amplification, nucleated cell counts were estimated. TCRdb keeps only in-frame clones here, not all; method: immunoSEQ multiplex PCR. The V and J calls and clone size come from that table; D and trimming were worked out from the DNA. The data show 160,000 or so clones, around 84% seen once. The CDR3 has 16 amino acids. CDR1 and CDR2 (germline): SGHTA, FQGTGA. V trimming: 6 bases; J trimming: 4 bases; junction bases outside the gene matches: 9. Sequencing input: peripheral blood. This rearrangement joins TRBV7-3 to TRBJ2-3, with 11 positions matching TRBD1. The clonotype comes from a woman aged 45-60 years with COVID-19, enrolled during active disease. CDR3 nucleotide sequence: TGTGCCAGCAGATTCCCGGGACAGGGGGTGTCAGATACGCAGTATTTT. This translates into CASRFPGQGVSDTQYF.